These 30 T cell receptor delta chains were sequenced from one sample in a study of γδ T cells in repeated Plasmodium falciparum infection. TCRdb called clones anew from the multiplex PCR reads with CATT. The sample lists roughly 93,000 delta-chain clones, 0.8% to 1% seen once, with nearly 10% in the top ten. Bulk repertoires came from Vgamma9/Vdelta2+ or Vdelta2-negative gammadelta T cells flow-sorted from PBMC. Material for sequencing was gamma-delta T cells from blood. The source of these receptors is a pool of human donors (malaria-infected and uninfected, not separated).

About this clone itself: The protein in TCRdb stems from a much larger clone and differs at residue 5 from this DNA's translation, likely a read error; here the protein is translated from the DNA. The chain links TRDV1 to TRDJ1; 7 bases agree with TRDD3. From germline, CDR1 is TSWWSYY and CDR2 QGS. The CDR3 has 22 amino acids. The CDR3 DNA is TGTGCTCTTGGGAAACTCAAGGTACCTACTGGGGATAAGCCCGGGGACACCGATAAACTCATCTTT. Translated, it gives CALGKLKVPTGDKPGDTDKLIF.

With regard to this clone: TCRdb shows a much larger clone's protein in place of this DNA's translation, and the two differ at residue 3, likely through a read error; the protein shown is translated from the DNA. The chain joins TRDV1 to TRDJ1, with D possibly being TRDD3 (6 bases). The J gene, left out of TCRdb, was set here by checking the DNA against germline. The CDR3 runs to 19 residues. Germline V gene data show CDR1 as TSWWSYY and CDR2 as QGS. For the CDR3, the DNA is TGTGCTCCTGGGGAACTAGATTTCCGACCGGGGGAGAACACCGATAAACTCATCTTT. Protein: CAPGELDFRPGENTDKLIF.

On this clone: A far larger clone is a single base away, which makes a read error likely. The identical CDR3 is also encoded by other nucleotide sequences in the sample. The CDR3 DNA reads TGTGCTCTTGGAAAGTTCTTTGTCTCGTACACCGATAAACTCATCTTT. Protein product: CALGKFFVSYTDKLIF. The V and J genes are TRDV1 and TRDJ1; D unclear. The germline gives CDR1 TSWWSYY, CDR2 QGS. The CDR3 has 16 residues. Trimming took off 6 bases at V and 0 bases at J, with 17 bases between the two ends.

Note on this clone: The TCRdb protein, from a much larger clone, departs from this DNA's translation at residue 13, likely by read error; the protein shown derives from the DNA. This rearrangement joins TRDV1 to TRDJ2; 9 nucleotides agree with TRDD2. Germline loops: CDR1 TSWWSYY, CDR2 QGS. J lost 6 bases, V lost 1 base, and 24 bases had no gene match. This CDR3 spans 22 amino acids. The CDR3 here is CALGEPPSYPGEWDPRSAQLFF. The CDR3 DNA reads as TGTGCTCTTGGGGAACCTCCTTCCTACCCCGGGGAGTGGGATCCTAGGTCAGCACAACTCTTCTTT.

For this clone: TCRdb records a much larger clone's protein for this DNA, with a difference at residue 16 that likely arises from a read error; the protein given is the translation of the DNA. This CDR3 reads CALGGPGSVTTGALGGSRFGKLIF. The CDR3, as DNA: TGTGCTCTTGGGGGCCCTGGGAGTGTGACGACCGGGGCACTGGGGGGGAGTCGGTTCGGTAAACTCATCTTT. V is TRDV1 and J is TRDJ1, with 8 bases that match TRDD3. The CDR3 runs to 24 residues. V lost 4 bases and J lost 7; bases outside the gene matches: 38. CDR1 and CDR2 from the germline V gene are TSWWSYY and QGS.

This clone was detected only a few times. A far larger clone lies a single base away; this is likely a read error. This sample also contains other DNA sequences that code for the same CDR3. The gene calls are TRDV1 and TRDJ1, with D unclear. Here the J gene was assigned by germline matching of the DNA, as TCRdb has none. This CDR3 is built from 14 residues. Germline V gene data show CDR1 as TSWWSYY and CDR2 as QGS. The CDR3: CALGRNIRTDKLIF. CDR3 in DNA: TGCGCTCTTGGGAGGAACATCAGGACCGATAAACTCATCTTT.

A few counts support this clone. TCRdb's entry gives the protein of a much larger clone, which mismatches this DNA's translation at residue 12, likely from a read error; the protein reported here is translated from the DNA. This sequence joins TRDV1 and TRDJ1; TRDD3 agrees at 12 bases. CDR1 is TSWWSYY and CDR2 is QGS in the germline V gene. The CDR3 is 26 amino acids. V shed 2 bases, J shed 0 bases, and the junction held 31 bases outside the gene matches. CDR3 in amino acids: CALGEVSPGQFMLGDTSPQYTDKLIF. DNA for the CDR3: TGTGCTCTTGGGGAAGTTAGCCCGGGCCAATTCATGCTGGGGGATACGTCGCCCCAGTACACCGATAAACTCATCTTT.

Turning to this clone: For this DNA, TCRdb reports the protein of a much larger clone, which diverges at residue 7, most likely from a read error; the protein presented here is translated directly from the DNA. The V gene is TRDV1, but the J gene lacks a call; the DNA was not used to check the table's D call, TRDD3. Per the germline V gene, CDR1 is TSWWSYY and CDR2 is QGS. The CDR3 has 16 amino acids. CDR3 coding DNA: TGTGCTCTTGGGGAACTCGTGTACCGTACTGGGGGCCGCCTCATCTTT. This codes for CALGELVYRTGGRLIF.

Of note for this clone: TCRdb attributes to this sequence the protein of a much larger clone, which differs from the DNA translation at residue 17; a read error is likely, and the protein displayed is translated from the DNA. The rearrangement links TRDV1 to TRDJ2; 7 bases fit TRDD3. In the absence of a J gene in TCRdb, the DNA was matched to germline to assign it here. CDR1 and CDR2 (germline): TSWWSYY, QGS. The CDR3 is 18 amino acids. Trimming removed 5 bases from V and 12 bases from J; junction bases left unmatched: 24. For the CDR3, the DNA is TGTGCTCTTGGGAGATCTACAGGACTGGGGCGTCACACCGATAAACTCTTCTTT. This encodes CALGRSTGLGRHTDKLFF.

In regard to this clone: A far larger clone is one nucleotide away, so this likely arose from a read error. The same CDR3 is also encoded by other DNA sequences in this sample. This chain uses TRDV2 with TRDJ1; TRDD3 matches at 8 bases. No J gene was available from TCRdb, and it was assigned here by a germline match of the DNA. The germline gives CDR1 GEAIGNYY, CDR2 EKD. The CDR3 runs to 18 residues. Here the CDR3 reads CACDTRSGGTWYTDKLIF. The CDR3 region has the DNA TGTGCCTGTGACACCAGGTCTGGGGGAACGTGGTACACTGATAAACTCATCTTT.

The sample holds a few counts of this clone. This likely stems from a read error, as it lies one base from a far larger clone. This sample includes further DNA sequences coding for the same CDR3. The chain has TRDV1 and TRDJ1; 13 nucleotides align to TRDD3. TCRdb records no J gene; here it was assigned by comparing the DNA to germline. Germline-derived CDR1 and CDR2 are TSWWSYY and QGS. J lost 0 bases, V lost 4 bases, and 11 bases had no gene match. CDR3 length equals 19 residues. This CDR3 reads CALGVPYWGIRSYTDKLIF. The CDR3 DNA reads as TGTGCTCTTGGGGTCCCATACTGGGGGATACGGTCGTACACCGATAAACTCATCTTT.

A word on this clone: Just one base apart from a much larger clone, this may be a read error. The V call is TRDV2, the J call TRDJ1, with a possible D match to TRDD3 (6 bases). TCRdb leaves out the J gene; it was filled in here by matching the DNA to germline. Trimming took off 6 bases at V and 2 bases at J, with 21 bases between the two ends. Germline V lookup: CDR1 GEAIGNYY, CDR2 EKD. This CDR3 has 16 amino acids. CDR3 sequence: CACWGLGDTRTDKLIF. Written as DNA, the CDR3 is TGTGCCTGTTGGGGACTGGGAGATACTAGGACCGATAAACTCATCTTT.

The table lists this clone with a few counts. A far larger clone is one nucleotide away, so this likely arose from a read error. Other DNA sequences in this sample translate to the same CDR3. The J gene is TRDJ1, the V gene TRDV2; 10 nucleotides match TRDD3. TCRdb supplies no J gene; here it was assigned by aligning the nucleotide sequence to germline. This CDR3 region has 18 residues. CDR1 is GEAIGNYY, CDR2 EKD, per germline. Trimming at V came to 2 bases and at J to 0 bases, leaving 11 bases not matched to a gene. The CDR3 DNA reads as TGTGCCTGTGACAAACTGGGGGATGACGCTTTGTACACCGATAAACTCATCTTT. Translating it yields CACDKLGDDALYTDKLIF.

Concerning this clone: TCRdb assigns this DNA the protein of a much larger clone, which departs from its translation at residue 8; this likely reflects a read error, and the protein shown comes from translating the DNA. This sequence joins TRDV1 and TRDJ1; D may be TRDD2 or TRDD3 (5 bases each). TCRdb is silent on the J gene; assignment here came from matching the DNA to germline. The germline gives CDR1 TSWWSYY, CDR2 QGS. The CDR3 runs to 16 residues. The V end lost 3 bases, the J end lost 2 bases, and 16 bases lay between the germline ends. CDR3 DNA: TGTGCTCTTGGGGACCGGATAGCCGTTCCTACCGATAAACTCATCTTT. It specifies CALGDRIAVPTDKLIF.

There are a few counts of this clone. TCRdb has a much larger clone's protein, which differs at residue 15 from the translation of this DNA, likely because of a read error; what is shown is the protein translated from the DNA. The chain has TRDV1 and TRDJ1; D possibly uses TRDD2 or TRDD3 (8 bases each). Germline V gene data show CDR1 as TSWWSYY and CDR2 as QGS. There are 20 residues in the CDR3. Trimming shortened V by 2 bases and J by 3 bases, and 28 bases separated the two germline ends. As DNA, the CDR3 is TGTGCTCTTGGGGAAATCCTTCCTAAGCACTGGGGGCTCTACGCCGATAAACTCATCTTT. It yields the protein CALGEILPKHWGLYADKLIF.

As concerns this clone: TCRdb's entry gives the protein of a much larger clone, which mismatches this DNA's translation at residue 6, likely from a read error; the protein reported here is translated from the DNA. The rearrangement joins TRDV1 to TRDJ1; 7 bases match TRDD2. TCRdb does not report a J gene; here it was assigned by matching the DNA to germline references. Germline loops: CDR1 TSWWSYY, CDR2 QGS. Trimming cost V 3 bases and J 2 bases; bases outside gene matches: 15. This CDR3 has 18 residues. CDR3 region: CALGDIGEAFLLTDKLIF. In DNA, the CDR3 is TGTGCTCTTGGGGACATTGGGGAAGCCTTCCTCCTTACCGATAAACTCATCTTT.

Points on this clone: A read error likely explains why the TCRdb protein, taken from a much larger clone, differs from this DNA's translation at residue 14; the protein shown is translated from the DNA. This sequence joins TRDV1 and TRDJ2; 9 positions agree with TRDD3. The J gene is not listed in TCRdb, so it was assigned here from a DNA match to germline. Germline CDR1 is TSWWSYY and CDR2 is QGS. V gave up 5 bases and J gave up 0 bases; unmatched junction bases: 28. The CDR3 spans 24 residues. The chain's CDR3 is CALGSSLGWAYWGTRFALTAQLFF. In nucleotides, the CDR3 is TGTGCTCTTGGGTCGTCCCTCGGCTGGGCTTACTGGGGGACACGCTTTGCTTTGACAGCACAACTCTTCTTT.

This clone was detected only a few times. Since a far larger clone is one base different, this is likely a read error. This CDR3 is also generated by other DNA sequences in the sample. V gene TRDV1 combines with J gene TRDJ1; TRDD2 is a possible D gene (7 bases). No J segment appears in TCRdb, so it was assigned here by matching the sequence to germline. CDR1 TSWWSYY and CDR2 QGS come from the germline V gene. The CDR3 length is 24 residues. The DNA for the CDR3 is TGTGCCCTTGGGGAACTCGGTTTCTTACTTCCTAGACGATTCCTGGGGCGAAACACCGATAAACTCATCTTT. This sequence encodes CALGELGFLLPRRFLGRNTDKLIF.

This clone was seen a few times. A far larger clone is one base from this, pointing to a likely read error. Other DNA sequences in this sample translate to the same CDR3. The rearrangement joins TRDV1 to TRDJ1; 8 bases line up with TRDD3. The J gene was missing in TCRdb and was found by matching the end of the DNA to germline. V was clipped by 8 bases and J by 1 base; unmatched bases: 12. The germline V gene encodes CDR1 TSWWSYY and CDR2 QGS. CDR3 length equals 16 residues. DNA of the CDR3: TGTGCTCTTAGGAAATGGGGGATCTATGGCACCGATAAACTCATCTTT. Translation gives CALRKWGIYGTDKLIF.

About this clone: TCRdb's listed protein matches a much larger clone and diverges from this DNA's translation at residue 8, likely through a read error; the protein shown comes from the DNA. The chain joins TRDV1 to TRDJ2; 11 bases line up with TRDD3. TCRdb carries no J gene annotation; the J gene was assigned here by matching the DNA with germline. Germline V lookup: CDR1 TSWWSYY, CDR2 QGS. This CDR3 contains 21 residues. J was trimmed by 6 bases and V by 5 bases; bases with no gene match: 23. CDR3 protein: CALGFSYPQDLGDTRAAQLFF. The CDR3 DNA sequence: TGTGCTCTTGGGTTTTCCTACCCGCAAGACCTGGGGGATACTCGGGCAGCACAACTCTTCTTT.

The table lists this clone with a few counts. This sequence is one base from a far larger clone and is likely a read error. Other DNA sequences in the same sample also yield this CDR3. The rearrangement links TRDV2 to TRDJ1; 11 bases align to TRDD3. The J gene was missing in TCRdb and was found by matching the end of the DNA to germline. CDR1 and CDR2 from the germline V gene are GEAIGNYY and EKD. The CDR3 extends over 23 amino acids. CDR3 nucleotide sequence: TGCGCCTGTGACACCGCCCCGGCACGTGGAGTGGGGGATACGACCTACCTACCTGGTAAACTCATCTTT. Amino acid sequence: CACDTAPARGVGDTTYLPGKLIF.

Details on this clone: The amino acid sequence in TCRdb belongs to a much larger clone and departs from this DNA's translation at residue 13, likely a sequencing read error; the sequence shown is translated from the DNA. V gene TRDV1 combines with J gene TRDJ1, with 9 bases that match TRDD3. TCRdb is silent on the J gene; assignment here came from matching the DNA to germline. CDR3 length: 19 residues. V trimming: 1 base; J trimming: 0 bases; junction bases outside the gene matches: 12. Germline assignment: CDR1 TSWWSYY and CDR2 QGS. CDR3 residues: CALGEHDRYWGTHTDKLIF. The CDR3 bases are TGTGCTCTTGGGGAACATGACCGGTACTGGGGGACTCACACCGATAAACTCATCTTT.

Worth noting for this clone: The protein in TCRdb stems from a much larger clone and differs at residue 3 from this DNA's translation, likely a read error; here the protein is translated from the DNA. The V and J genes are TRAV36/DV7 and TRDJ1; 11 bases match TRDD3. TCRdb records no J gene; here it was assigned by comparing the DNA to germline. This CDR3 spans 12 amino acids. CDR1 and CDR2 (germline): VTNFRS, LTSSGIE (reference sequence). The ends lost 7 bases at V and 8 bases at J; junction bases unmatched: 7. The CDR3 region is CAMLYWGIKLIF. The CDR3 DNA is TGTGCTATGCTGTACTGGGGGATAAAACTCATCTTT.

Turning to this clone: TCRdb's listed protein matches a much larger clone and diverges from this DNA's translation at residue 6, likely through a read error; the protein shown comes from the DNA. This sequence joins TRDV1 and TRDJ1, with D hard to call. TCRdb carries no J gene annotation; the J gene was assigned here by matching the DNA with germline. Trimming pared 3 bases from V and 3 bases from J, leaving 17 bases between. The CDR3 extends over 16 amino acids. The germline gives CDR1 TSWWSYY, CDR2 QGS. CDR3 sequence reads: CALGDEVLIPSDKLIF. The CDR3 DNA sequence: TGTGCTCTTGGGGACGAGGTACTGATCCCGTCCGATAAACTCATCTTT.

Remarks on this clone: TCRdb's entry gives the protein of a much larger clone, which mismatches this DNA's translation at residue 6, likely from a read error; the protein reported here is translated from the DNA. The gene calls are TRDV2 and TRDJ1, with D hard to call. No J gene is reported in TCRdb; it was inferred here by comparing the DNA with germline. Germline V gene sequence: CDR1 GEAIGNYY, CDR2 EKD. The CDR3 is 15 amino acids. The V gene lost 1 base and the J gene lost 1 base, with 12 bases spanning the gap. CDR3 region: CACDTMGSRTDKLIF. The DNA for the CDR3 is TGTGCCTGTGACACGATGGGTTCCCGCACCGATAAACTCATCTTT.

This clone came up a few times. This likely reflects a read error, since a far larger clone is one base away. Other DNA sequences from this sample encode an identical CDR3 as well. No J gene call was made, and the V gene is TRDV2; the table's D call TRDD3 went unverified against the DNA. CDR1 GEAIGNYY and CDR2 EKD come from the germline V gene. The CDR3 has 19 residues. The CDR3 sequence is CACDTLPPGGYGSTDKLIF. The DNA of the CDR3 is TGTGCCTGTGACACCCTGCCTCCTGGGGGATACGGAAGCACCGATAAACTCATTTTT.

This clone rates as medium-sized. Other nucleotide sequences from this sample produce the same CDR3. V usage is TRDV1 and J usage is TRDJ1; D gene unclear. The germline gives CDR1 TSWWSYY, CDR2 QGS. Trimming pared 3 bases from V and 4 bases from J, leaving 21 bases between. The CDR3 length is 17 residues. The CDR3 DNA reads TGTGCTCTTGGGGATACATTCCAGGGAGGGTACAACGATAAACTCATCTTT. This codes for CALGDTFQGGYNDKLIF.

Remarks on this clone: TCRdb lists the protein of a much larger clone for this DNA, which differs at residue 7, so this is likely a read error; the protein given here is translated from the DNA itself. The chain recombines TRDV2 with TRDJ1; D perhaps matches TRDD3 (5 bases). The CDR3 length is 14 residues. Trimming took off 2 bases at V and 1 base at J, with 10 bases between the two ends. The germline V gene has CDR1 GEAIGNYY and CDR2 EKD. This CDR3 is CACDIGASTDKLIF. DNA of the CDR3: TGTGCCTGTGACATTGGGGCCAGCACCGATAAACTCATCTTT.

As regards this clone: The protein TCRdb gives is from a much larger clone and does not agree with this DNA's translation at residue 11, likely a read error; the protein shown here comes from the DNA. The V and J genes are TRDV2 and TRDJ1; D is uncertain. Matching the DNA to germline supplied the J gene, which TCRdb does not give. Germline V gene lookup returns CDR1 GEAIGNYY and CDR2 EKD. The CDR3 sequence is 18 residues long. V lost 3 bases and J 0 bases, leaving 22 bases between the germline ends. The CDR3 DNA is TGTGCCTGTGACGTCGTCGGGGCCCTCAGATGCAACACCGATAAACTCATCTTT. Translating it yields CACDVVGALRCNTDKLIF.

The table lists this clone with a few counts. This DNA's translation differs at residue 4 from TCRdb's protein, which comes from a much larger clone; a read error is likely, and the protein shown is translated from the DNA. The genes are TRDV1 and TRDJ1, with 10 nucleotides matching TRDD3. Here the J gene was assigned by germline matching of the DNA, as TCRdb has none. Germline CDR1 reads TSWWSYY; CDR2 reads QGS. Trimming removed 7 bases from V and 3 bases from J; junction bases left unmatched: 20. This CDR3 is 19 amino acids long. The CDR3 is CALEESPRTGGCNSDKLIF. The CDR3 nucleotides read TGTGCTCTTGAGGAGAGTCCTCGTACTGGGGGATGTAACTCCGATAAACTCATCTTT.